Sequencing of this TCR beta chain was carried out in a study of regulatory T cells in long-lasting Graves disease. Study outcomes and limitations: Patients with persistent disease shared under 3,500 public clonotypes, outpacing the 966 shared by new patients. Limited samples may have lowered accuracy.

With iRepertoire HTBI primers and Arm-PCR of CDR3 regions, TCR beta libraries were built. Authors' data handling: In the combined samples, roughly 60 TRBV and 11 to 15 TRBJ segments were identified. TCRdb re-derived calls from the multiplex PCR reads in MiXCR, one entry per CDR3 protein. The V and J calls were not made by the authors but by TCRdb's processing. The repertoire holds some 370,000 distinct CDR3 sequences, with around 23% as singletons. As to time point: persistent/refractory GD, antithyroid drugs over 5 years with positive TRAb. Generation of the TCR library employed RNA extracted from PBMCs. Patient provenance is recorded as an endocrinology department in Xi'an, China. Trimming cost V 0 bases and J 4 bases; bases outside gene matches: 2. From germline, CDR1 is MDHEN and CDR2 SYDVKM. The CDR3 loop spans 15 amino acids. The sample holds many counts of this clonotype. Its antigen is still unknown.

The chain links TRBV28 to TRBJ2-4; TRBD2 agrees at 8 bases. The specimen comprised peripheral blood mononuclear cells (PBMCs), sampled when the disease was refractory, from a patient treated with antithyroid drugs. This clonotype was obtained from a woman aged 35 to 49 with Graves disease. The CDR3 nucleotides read TGTGCCAGCAGTTTATGGTCTAGCGGGAAAAACATTCAGTACTTC. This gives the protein CASSLWSSGKNIQYF.